A single sample gave rise to the 17 T cell receptor beta chains below, sequenced in a study of cytomegalovirus exposure and HLA in healthy donors. With 60 Vbeta and 13 Jbeta primers, the PCR was carried out. TCRdb's copy holds only in-frame clones and misses some; the assay was immunoSEQ multiplex PCR. The sample has approximately 120,000 clones, over 70% seen once. The specimen was PBMCs. The receptors originated from a woman aged 50 to 60 in good health and CMV-seropositive.

Comment on this clone: The junction does not match germline at one end; this may be a read error. The J gene is TRBJ1-4, the V gene TRBV15; unclear D gene. This CDR3 has 15 residues. Germline V lookup: CDR1 LNHNV, CDR2 YYDKDF (reference sequence). The CDR3 is CATTRRGVANEKLFF. In DNA form, the CDR3 reads TGTGCCACCACCAGACGGGGAGTGGCTAATGAAAAACTGTTTTTT.

The chain carries TRBV5-1 and TRBJ2-1, with 8 bases identical to TRBD1. This CDR3 comprises 15 residues. The V gene end was trimmed by 4 bases and the J gene end by 0 bases; junction bases not matched to a gene: 3. The V gene's germline CDR1 is SGHRS and CDR2 YFSETQ. The CDR3 coding sequence is TGCGCCAGCAGCGGACAGGGCCCCTCCTACAATGAGCAGTTCTTC. Residues: CASSGQGPSYNEQFF.

The chain recombines TRBV25-1 with TRBJ2-1; 15 bases are shared with TRBD2. CDR1 and CDR2 (germline): MGHDK, SYGVNS. J lost 7 bases, V lost 5 bases, and 12 bases had no gene match. The CDR3 length is 18 residues. Written as DNA, the CDR3 is TGTGCCAGCAGTAAGCTACGGGGACTAGCGGGAGGCAGTAATGAGCAGTTCTTC. Residues: CASSKLRGLAGGSNEQFF.

On this clone itself: An end of the junction differs from the germline gene, which may be a read error. The rearrangement links TRBV4-1 to TRBJ2-5; 7 bases fit TRBD1. Germline CDR1 is MGHRA and CDR2 is YSYEKL. This CDR3 comprises 15 residues. CDR3 sequence: CASSQQWTGAETQYF. The CDR3 DNA follows: TGTGCCAGCAGCCAACAATGGACAGGAGCAGAGACCCAGTACTTC.

V is TRBV6-6 and J is TRBJ2-7, with 12 bases identical to TRBD1. The CDR3 contains 16 residues. Germline CDR1 is MNHNY and CDR2 is SVGAGI (reference sequence). After removal of 2 bases from V and 6 bases from J, the junction contained 8 bases not matched to a gene. CDR3 amino acids: CASSYRPGQGAPEQYF. In nucleotides, the CDR3 is TGTGCCAGCAGTTACCGACCGGGACAGGGGGCGCCCGAGCAGTACTTC.

The chain combines TRBV4-3 with TRBJ2-7; D is undetermined. Germline assignment: CDR1 LGHNA and CDR2 YSLEER. The CDR3 is 15 amino acids. V shed 0 bases and J shed 3 bases, with 12 bases lying between them. CDR3 in DNA: TGCGCCAGCAGCCAAGAAGGCTCACGCGGCTACGAGCAGTACTTC. It encodes CASSQEGSRGYEQYF.

The chain is built from TRBV6-4 and TRBJ1-5, with D maybe TRBD1 (5 bases). The germline gives CDR1 MRHNA, CDR2 SNTAGT. This CDR3 region has 13 residues. V lost 3 bases, J lost 6 bases, and 9 bases lay in between. The CDR3: CASSEGGSQPQHF. CDR3 in DNA: TGTGCCAGCAGTGAGGGGGGGAGTCAGCCCCAGCATTTT.

The V gene is TRBV19, the J gene TRBJ1-5; TRBD1 aligns across 7 bases. Germline CDR1 and CDR2: LNHDA and SQIVND (reference sequence). J gave up 4 bases and V 3 bases, and 3 bases lay outside the gene matches. The CDR3 contains 14 residues. The CDR3 coding sequence is TGTGCCAGTAGTATCCGGGACAGAAATCAGCCCCAGCATTTT. Translated, it gives CASSIRDRNQPQHF.

This clone was seen more than once but under ten times. The chain recombines TRBV6-5 with TRBJ1-2, with D perhaps TRBD1 (6 bases). This CDR3 has 12 residues. Trimming shortened V by 5 bases and J by 8 bases, and 12 bases separated the two germline ends. CDR1 and CDR2 from the germline V gene are MNHEY and SVGAGI. The CDR3 loop reads CASSDAGAGYTF. The CDR3 DNA sequence: TGTGCCAGCAGTGACGCGGGGGCCGGCTACACCTTC.

This clone was recorded only once. The genes are TRBV5-1 and TRBJ2-3; weak D call: TRBD2 (6 bases). The CDR3 extends over 14 amino acids. Germline assignment: CDR1 SGHRS and CDR2 YFSETQ. Trimming left V 4 bases short and J 3 bases short, with 12 bases between. The CDR3 sequence: CASSPLAGTDTQYF. The CDR3 nucleotides are TGCGCCAGCAGCCCCTTGGCGGGGACAGATACGCAGTATTTT.

This clone came up many times. This rearrangement joins TRBV4-3 to TRBJ2-3; TRBD1 is a possible D gene (5 bases). In germline, CDR1 is LGHNA, CDR2 YSLEER. Trimming took 1 base from V and 3 from J, leaving 14 bases between them. The CDR3 has 16 amino acids. The CDR3 nucleotides read TGCGCCAGCAGCCAAGGTCTTTGGGGCCGGACAGATACGCAGTATTTT. Protein sequence: CASSQGLWGRTDTQYF.

J is TRBJ2-1 and V is TRBV5-1, with 8 bases identical to TRBD2. The V gene end was trimmed by 0 bases and the J gene end by 6 bases; junction bases not matched to a gene: 5. The CDR3 runs to 15 residues. Germline CDR1 and CDR2: SGHRS and YFSETQ. CDR3 nucleotide sequence: TGCGCCAGCAGCTTGGGAAGCGGGGGCCCCAATGAGCAGTTCTTC. The encoded protein is CASSLGSGGPNEQFF.

This clone was recorded a few times. The chain joins TRBV12-5 to TRBJ1-1, with D maybe TRBD1 (5 bases). CDR3 length: 18 amino acids. Germline CDR1 and CDR2: LGHNT and FRNRAP. The V gene lost 0 bases and the J gene lost 0 bases, with 17 bases spanning the gap. This CDR3 reads CASGLVLVGQGLNTEAFF. For the CDR3, the DNA is TGTGCTAGTGGTTTGGTACTGGTGGGGCAGGGTCTGAACACTGAAGCTTTCTTT.

This chain links TRBV21-1 with TRBJ2-2; TRBD2 is taken as the D call from the table, unchecked against the DNA. TRBV21-1 constitutes a pseudogene. CDR3 length: 17 amino acids. CDR3 DNA: TGTGCCAGCAGCAAAGGCAAGGCGGGGCCCGGGGCCGGGGAGCTGTTTTTT. This sequence encodes CASSKGKAGPGAGELFF.

The gene calls are TRBV2 and TRBJ2-3; tentatively, D is TRBD2 (6 bases). The CDR3 is 13 residues long. Between the trimmed V and J ends, which lost 3 bases and 5 bases, there was a span of 9 bases. Germline-derived CDR1 and CDR2 are SNHLY and FYNNEI. This chain's CDR3 is CASSEGGLDTQYF. The CDR3 coding sequence is TGTGCCAGCAGTGAGGGGGGTTTAGATACGCAGTATTTT.

This chain joins TRBV6-4 and TRBJ2-6; D gene ambiguous. The V end lost 2 bases, the J end lost 4 bases, and 9 bases lay between the germline ends. CDR1 is MRHNA and CDR2 is SNTAGT in the germline V gene. The CDR3 extends over 15 amino acids. The CDR3 reads CASSDAVGGANVLTF. The CDR3 DNA sequence: TGTGCCAGCAGTGACGCGGTCGGCGGGGCCAACGTCCTGACTTTC.

This clone has only a few counts. The chain links TRBV7-3 to TRBJ2-3; 13 nucleotides match TRBD2. The germline CDR1 and CDR2 sequences are SGHTA and FQGTGA. The CDR3 loop spans 17 amino acids. With 5 bases clipped from V and 1 base from J, the junction kept 6 bases outside the gene matches. CDR3 loop: CASSQTSGRRGTDTQYF. CDR3 in DNA: TGTGCCAGCAGCCAGACTAGCGGGAGGCGGGGCACAGATACGCAGTATTTT.